This T cell receptor beta chain was sequenced during a study of cytomegalovirus exposure and HLA in healthy donors. The PCR made use of 60 Vbeta and 13 Jbeta primers. Data came from immunoSEQ multiplex PCR; TCRdb stores just in-frame clones and leaves some out. The sample contains 110,000 or so clones, under 80% of which appear only once. V lost 3 bases, J lost 8 bases, and 7 bases lay in between. Per the germline V gene, CDR1 is DFQATT and CDR2 is SNEGSKA (reference sequence). The CDR3 has 10 residues. The receptor comes from a woman in her forties or fifties in good health and CMV-seropositive. The chain recombines TRBV20-1 with TRBJ1-2; D not certain. The sequencing input was PBMCs. The CDR3 coding sequence is TGCAGTGCTAGCACAGTCGGCTACACCTTC. Its protein product is CSASTVGYTF.